The next 20 T cell receptor beta chains were all read from a single sample in a study of blood T cell repertoires in COVID-19. Only in-frame clones appear in the TCRdb table, and some are missing; sequencing was by immunoSEQ multiplex PCR. The sample consists of some 64,000 clones, under 80% of them appearing once. What was sequenced was peripheral blood. These receptor sequences come from a man in his sixties with acute or convalescent COVID-19.

This chain links TRBV5-1 with TRBJ1-3, with D perhaps matching TRBD1 (5 bases). This CDR3 is 15 amino acids long. Between the trimmed V and J ends, which lost 0 bases and 2 bases, there was a span of 9 bases. Per germline, CDR1 SGHRS and CDR2 YFSETQ. The CDR3 region has the DNA TGCGCCAGCAGCTTGGAGGCAGGGCCTGGAAACACCATATATTTT. Amino acids: CASSLEAGPGNTIYF.

This chain connects TRBV28 to TRBJ2-7; TRBD1 matches at 9 bases. V trimming: 5 bases; J trimming: 3 bases; junction bases outside the gene matches: 8. Germline CDR1 is MDHEN and CDR2 is SYDVKM. The CDR3 runs to 15 residues. The CDR3: CASSRLTGGIYEQYF. The CDR3 region has the DNA TGTGCCAGCAGTAGACTAACAGGGGGCATCTACGAGCAGTACTTC.

The J gene is TRBJ1-1, the V gene TRBV21-1. TRBV21-1 is flagged as a pseudogene. This CDR3 is 14 amino acids long. The CDR3 coding sequence is TGTGCCAGCAGCTTCCGGACGGGAAACACTGAAGCTTTCTTT. Amino acid sequence: CASSFRTGNTEAFF.

The chain links TRBV28 to TRBJ2-7; unclear D gene. CDR1 and CDR2 (germline): MDHEN, SYDVKM. Trimming cost V 5 bases and J 2 bases, with 4 bases left between them. This CDR3 spans 11 amino acids. CDR3 sequence reads: CASSTPYEQYF. The CDR3, as DNA: TGTGCCAGCAGTACTCCCTACGAGCAGTACTTC.

The chain links TRBV30 to TRBJ1-1; 9 nucleotides match TRBD1. Germline V gene sequence: CDR1 GTSNPN, CDR2 SVGIG (reference sequence). The CDR3 sequence is 15 residues long. J lost 5 bases, V lost 2 bases, and 9 bases had no gene match. The CDR3 DNA reads TGTGCCTGGAGTTCTAACAGGGGGCGAAGGACTGAAGCTTTCTTT. It is translated as CAWSSNRGRRTEAFF.

The table lists this clone with a few counts. The J gene is TRBJ1-3, the V gene TRBV18; D is possibly TRBD1 (6 bases). Germline lookup yields CDR1 KGHSH and CDR2 LQKENI. The CDR3 totals 16 residues. The CDR3 here is CASTGTLLDSGNTIYF. CDR3 in DNA: TGTGCGAGTACCGGGACATTACTCGACTCTGGAAACACCATATATTTT.

This chain uses TRBV6-2 or TRBV6-3 with TRBJ2-1; 12 nucleotides align to TRBD2. V shed 3 bases and J 9 bases; nucleotides not matched to a gene: 9. Germline V gene data show CDR1 as MNHEY and CDR2 as SVGEGT. The CDR3 runs 16 residues. In DNA, the CDR3 is TGTGCCAGCAGTTATTCTGTCCTAGCGGGAGGGGGTGAGCAGTTCTTC. Its translation is CASSYSVLAGGGEQFF.

The chain uses TRBV2 and TRBJ1-2, with D possibly matching TRBD1 (5 bases). V was pared by 4 bases and J by 2 bases, with 8 bases between. The CDR3 runs to 13 residues. Germline lookup yields CDR1 SNHLY and CDR2 FYNNEI. CDR3 bases: TGTGCCAGCAGTGTTAGGGGAAACTATGGCTACACCTTC. Translating it yields CASSVRGNYGYTF.

This clone was seen a handful of times. The chain recombines TRBV7-6 with TRBJ2-3; D is unclear. Germline values: CDR1 SGHVS, CDR2 FNYEAQ. CDR3 length equals 12 residues. V was cut by 5 bases and J by 4 bases, with 7 bases left in between. The CDR3 DNA sequence: TGTGCCAGCAGCCAATTGTCAGATACGCAGTATTTT. The encoded protein is CASSQLSDTQYF.

This chain uses TRBV5-1 with TRBJ2-2; D uncertain. In germline, CDR1 is SGHRS, CDR2 YFSETQ. V gave up 0 bases and J gave up 1 base, with 7 bases separating them. The CDR3 consists of 15 residues. CDR3: CASSLGHQNTGELFF. The CDR3 DNA follows: TGCGCCAGCAGCTTGGGACACCAGAACACCGGGGAGCTGTTTTTT.

The chain carries TRBV28 and TRBJ2-7; TRBD1 agrees at 8 bases. The V gene's germline CDR1 is MDHEN and CDR2 SYDVKM. There are 15 residues in the CDR3. The V gene end was trimmed by 5 bases and the J gene end by 3 bases; junction bases not matched to a gene: 9. CDR3 region: CASSTPGQASYEQYF. The CDR3, as DNA: TGTGCCAGCAGTACGCCGGGACAGGCAAGCTACGAGCAGTACTTC.

This chain connects TRBV4-1 to TRBJ2-2; 9 bases agree with TRBD1. Per germline, CDR1 MGHRA and CDR2 YSYEKL. The CDR3 spans 18 residues. After removal of 1 base from V and 6 bases from J, the junction contained 12 bases not matched to a gene. CDR3 coding DNA: TGCGCCAGCAGCCAAGCTAACAGGGGGCGAACATTAGCCGGGGAGCTGTTTTTT. Translating gives CASSQANRGRTLAGELFF.

The V and J genes are TRBV10-3 and TRBJ2-1; 14 nucleotides agree with TRBD2. There are 18 residues in the CDR3. The junction had 9 bases not matched to a gene; V was cut back by 4 bases and J by 4 bases. Germline CDR1 reads ENHRY; CDR2 reads SYGVKD. The CDR3 DNA is TGTGCCATCAGTGCCCCTCCGGGACTAGCGGGAGTGTACAATGAGCAGTTCTTC. Translated: CAISAPPGLAGVYNEQFF.

Here the CDR3 DNA reads TGTGCCAGCAGCCAAGATCCGGCGGGAGGGCCCCACGAGCAGTACTTC. Translation: CASSQDPAGGPHEQYF. The V and J genes are TRBV4-2 and TRBJ2-7, with 9 bases that match TRBD2. The V segment lost 0 bases and the J segment 5 bases; nucleotides outside the gene matches: 8. Germline lookup yields CDR1 LGHNA and CDR2 YNFKEQ. This CDR3 region has 16 residues.

V is TRBV3-1 (or the pseudogene TRBV3-2) and J is TRBJ1-1, with TRBD1 identical over 8 bases. The CDR3 runs 15 residues. Germline V CDR1 and CDR2: LGHDT, YNNKEL (reference sequence). With V trimmed by 4 bases and J by 2 bases, 6 bases remained unmatched. CDR3 in amino acids: CASSPQTGVNTEAFF. CDR3 in DNA: TGTGCCAGCAGCCCCCAGACAGGGGTTAACACTGAAGCTTTCTTT.

Only one count was recorded for this clone. This rearrangement joins TRBV19 to TRBJ2-1; TRBD2 is a possible D gene (5 bases). Deletions cut 6 bases from V and 5 bases from J, with 11 bases between. The germline V gene has CDR1 LNHDA and CDR2 SQIVND (reference sequence). This CDR3 is built from 13 residues. The CDR3 region is CASRLLGDNEQFF. CDR3 sequence (DNA): TGTGCCAGTAGGCTCCTCGGGGACAATGAGCAGTTCTTC.

The V call is TRBV18, the J call TRBJ1-6; D unresolved. CDR3 length: 15 residues. Per germline, CDR1 KGHSH and CDR2 LQKENI. V was clipped by 1 base and J by 2 bases, with 6 bases between them. The CDR3 is CASSPHKTYNSPLHF. The DNA for the CDR3 is TGTGCCAGCTCACCACACAAAACCTATAATTCACCCCTCCACTTT.

CDR3: CASSSLRAYEQYF. CDR3 coding DNA: TGTGCCAGCAGTAGCCTGAGGGCCTACGAGCAGTACTTC. The genes are TRBV6-5 and TRBJ2-7; a possible D gene is TRBD2 (5 bases). The germline CDR1 and CDR2 sequences are MNHEY and SVGAGI. This CDR3 is 13 amino acids long. V was trimmed by 5 bases and J by 2 bases, leaving 10 bases between them.

V gene TRBV10-2 combines with J gene TRBJ1-1; 11 bases map to TRBD1. CDR3 length: 16 residues. V was clipped by 6 bases and J by 4 bases; unmatched bases: 10. Germline loops: CDR1 WSHSY, CDR2 SAAADI. CDR3 sequence reads: CASRKPGQGEGTEAFF. Written as DNA, the CDR3 is TGCGCCAGCAGAAAACCGGGACAGGGGGAGGGCACTGAAGCTTTCTTT.

The sample holds many counts of this clone. The genes are TRBV19 and TRBJ1-5; D call uncertain. Germline V gene lookup returns CDR1 LNHDA and CDR2 SQIVND (reference sequence). The V end was cut by 9 bases, the J end by 2 bases, with 14 bases between. The CDR3 sequence is 14 residues long. CDR3 sequence: CASHEGGGNQPQHF. Written as DNA, the CDR3 is TGTGCCAGCCACGAGGGCGGCGGCAATCAGCCCCAGCATTTT.